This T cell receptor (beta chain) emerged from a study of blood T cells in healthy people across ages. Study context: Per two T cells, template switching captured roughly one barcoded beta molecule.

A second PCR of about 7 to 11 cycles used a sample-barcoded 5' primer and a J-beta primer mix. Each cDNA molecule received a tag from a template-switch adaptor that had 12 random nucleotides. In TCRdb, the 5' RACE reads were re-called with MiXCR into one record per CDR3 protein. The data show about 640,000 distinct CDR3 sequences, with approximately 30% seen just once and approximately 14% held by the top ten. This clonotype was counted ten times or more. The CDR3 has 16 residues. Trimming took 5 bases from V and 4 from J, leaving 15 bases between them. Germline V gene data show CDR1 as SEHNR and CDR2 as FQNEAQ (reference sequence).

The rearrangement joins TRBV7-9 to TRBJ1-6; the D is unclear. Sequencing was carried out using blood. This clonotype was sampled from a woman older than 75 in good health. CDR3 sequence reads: CASSRSETAYNSPLHF. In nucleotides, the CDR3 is TGTGCCAGCAGCCGGTCCGAGACCGCGTATAATTCACCCCTCCACTTT.